This TCR beta chain appears in the sequencing data of a study of blood T cells in healthy people across ages. On the study more broadly: With template switching, about one barcoded beta molecule was captured per two T cells.

As for this clonotype: Its matching antigen is unknown.

Findings and limits, study-wide: Strongly correlated with naive T cell percentage was TCR beta diversity.

V was clipped by 3 bases and J by 6 bases, with 14 bases between them. The CDR3 covers 14 residues. Germline loops: CDR1 MGHDK, CDR2 SYGVNS. The second PCR ran about 6 to 11 cycles with a sample-barcoded 5' primer and J-beta primers. Every single cDNA molecule received a tag from a template-switch adaptor with 12 random nucleotides. Every sample gave at least 2.5 million paired-end reads containing CDR3. TCRdb reprocessed the 5' RACE reads via MiXCR and lists one record per CDR3 protein. The sample has 1,300,000 or so distinct CDR3 sequences, almost 60% seen once; the top ten hold about 6.3%. The source material was blood. The source is a man younger than 30 in good health. V and J are TRBV25-1 and TRBJ1-2; weak D call: TRBD1 (5 bases). The CDR3 DNA follows: TGTGCCAGCAGTGACCTGGGGGTGGGGAATGGCTACACCTTC. Encoded protein: CASSDLGVGNGYTF.